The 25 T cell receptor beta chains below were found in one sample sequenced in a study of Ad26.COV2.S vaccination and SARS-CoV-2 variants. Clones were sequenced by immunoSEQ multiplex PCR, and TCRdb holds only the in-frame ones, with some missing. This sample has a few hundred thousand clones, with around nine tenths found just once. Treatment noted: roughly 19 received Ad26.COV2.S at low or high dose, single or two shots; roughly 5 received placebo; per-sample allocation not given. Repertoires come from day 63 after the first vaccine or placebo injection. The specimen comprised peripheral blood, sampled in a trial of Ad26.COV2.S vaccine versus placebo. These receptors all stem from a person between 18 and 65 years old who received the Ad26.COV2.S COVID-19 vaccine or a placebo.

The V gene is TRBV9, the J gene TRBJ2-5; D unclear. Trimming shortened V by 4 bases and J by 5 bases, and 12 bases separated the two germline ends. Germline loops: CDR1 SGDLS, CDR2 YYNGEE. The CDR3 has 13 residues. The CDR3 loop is CASSPLGPETQYF. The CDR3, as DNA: TGTGCCAGCAGCCCACTCGGCCCTGAGACCCAGTACTTC.

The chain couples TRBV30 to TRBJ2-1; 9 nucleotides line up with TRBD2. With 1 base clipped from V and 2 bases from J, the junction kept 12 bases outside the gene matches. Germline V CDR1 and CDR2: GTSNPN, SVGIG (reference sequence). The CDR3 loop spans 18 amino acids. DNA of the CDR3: TGTGCCTGGAGTGGGGGGCTAGCGGGGACCCCTACCTACAATGAGCAGTTCTTC. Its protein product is CAWSGGLAGTPTYNEQFF.

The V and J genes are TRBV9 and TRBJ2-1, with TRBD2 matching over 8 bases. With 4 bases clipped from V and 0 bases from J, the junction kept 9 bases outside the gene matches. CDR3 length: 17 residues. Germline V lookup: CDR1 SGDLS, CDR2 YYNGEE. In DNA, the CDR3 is TGTGCCAGCAGCACTCCCCCTCGGGGGGGCTCCTACAATGAGCAGTTCTTC. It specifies CASSTPPRGGSYNEQFF.

The CDR3 nucleotides are TGTGCCAGCAGGCCCTCAGAGGGACTAAGAGTCGAGCAGTACTTC. The encoded protein is CASRPSEGLRVEQYF. The J gene is TRBJ2-7, the V gene TRBV6-5, with 7 nucleotides matching TRBD2. V was pared by 6 bases and J by 6 bases, with 14 bases of the junction left unmatched. Germline V gene data show CDR1 as MNHEY and CDR2 as SVGAGI. The CDR3 has 15 residues.

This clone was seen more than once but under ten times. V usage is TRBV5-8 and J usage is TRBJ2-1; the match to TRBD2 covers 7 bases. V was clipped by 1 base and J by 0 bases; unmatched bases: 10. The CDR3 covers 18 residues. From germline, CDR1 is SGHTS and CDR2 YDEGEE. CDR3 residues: CASSLKTSVLSSYNEQFF. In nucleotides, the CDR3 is TGTGCCAGCAGCTTGAAAACTAGCGTACTGAGCTCCTACAATGAGCAGTTCTTC.

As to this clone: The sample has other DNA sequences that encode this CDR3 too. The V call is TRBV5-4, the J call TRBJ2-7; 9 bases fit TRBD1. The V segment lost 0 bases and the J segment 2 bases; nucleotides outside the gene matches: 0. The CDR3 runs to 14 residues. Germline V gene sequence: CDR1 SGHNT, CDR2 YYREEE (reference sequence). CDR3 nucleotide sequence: TGTGCCAGCAGCTTGGGGACAGGGGCCTACGAGCAGTACTTC. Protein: CASSLGTGAYEQYF.

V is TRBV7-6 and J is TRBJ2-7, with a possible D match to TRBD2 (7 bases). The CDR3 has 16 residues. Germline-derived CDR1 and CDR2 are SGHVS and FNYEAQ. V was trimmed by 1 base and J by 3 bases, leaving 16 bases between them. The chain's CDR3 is CASSLGGGVSYYEQYF. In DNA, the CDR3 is TGTGCCAGCAGCTTAGGAGGGGGGGTTTCCTACTACGAGCAGTACTTC.

The CDR3 region has the DNA TGTGCCAGCAGTTTATCCCCGAGCGTGAATACGCAGTATTTT. This sequence encodes CASSLSPSVNTQYF. The chain uses TRBV27 and TRBJ2-3; D is undetermined. This CDR3 spans 14 amino acids. Per germline, CDR1 MNHEY and CDR2 SMNVEV (reference sequence). V lost 0 bases, J lost 7 bases, and 11 bases lay in between.

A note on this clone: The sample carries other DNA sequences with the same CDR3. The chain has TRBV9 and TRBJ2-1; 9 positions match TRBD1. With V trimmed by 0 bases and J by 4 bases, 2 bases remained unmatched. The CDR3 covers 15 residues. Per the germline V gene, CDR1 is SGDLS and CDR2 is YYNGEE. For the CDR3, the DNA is TGTGCCAGCAGCGTAGAAGGGACAGGGTACAATGAGCAGTTCTTC. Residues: CASSVEGTGYNEQFF. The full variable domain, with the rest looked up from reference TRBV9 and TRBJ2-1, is DSGVTQTPKHLITATGQRVTLRCSPRSGDLSVYWYQQSLDQGLQFLIQYYNGEERAKGNILERFSAQQFPDLHSELNLSSLELGDSALYFCASSVEGTGYNEQFFGPGTRLTVL.

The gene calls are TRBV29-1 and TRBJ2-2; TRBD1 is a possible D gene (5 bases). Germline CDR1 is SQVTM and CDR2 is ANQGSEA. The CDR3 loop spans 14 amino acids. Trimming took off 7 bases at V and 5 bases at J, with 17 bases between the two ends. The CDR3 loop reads CSAMRTTGTGELFF. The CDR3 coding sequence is TGCAGCGCCATGAGGACAACTGGGACCGGGGAGCTGTTTTTT.

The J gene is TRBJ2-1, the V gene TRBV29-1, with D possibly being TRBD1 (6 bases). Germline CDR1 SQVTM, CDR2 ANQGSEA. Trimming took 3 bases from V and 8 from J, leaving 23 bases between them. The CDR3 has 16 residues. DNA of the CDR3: TGCAGCGTTGAGGGTCTGATTCTTAGGGGGTCCGATGAGCAGTTCTTC. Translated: CSVEGLILRGSDEQFF.

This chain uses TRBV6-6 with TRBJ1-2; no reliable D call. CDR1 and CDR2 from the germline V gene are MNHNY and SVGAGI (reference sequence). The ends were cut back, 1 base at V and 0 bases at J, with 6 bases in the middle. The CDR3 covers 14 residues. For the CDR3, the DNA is TGTGCCAGCAGTTACTACGGGTCTAACTATGGCTACACCTTC. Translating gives CASSYYGSNYGYTF.

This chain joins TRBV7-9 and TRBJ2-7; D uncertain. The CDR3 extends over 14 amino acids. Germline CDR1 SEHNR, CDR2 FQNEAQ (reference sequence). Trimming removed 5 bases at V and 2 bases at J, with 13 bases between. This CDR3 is CASSPTAGAYEQYF. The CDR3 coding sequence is TGTGCCAGCAGCCCGACGGCAGGCGCCTACGAGCAGTACTTC.

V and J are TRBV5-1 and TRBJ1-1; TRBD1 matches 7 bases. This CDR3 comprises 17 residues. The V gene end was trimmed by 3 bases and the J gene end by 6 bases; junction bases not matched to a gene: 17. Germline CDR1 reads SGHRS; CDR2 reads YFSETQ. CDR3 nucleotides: TGCGCCAGCAGCTCCGGACAGGCCGGGGGAAGTTTGGCTGAAGCTTTCTTT. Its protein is CASSSGQAGGSLAEAFF.

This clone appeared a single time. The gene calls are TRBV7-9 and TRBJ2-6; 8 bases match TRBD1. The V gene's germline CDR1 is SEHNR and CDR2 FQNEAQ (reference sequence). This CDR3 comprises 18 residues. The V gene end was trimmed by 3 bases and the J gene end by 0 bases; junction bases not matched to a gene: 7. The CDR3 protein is CASSFSGTGLSGANVLTF. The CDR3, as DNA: TGTGCCAGCAGCTTTTCCGGGACAGGTCTCTCTGGGGCCAACGTCCTGACTTTC. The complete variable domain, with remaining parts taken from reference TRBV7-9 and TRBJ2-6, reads DTGVSQNPRHKITKRGQNVTFRCDPISEHNRLYWYRQTLGQGPEFLTYFQNEAQLEKSRLLSDRFSAERPKGSFSTLEIQRTEQGDSAMYLCASSFSGTGLSGANVLTFGAGSRLTVL.

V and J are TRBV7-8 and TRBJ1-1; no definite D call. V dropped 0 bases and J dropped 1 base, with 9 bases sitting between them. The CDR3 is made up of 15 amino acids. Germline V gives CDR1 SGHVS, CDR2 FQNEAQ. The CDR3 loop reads CASSLAPGANTEAFF. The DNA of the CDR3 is TGTGCCAGCAGCTTAGCCCCAGGCGCGAACACTGAAGCTTTCTTT.

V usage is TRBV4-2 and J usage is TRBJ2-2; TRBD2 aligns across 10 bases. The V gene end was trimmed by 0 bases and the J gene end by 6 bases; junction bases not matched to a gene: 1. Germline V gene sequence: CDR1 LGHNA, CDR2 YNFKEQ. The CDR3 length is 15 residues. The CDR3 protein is CASSQEAGGPGELFF. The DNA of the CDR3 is TGTGCCAGCAGCCAAGAAGCGGGGGGGCCCGGGGAGCTGTTTTTT.

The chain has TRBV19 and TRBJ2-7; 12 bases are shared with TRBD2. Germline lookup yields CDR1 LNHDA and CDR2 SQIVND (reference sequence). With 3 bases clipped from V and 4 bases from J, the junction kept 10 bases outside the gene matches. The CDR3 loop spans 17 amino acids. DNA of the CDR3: TGTGCCAGTAGTATCGCTAGCGGGGGGGCTTTATTTTACGAGCAGTACTTC. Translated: CASSIASGGALFYEQYF.

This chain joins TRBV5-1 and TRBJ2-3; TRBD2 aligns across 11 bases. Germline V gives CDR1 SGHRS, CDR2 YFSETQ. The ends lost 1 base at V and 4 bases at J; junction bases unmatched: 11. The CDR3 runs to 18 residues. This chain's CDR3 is CASSLTASGGNRADTQYF. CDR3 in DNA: TGCGCCAGCAGCTTGACGGCTAGCGGGGGGAACCGGGCAGATACGCAGTATTTT.

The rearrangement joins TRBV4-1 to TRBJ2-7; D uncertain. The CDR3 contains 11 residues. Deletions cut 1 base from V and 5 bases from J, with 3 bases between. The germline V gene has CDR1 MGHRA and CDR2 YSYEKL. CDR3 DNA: TGCGCCAGCAGCCAAGGCGACGAGCAGTACTTC. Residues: CASSQGDEQYF.

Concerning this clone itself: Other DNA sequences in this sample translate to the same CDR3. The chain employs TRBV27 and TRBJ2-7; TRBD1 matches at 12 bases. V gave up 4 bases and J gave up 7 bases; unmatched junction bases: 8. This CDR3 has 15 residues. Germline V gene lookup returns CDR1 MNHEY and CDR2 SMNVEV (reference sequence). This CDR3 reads CASSSPGQGAREQYF. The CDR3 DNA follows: TGTGCCAGCAGTTCACCGGGACAGGGGGCTCGGGAGCAGTACTTC.

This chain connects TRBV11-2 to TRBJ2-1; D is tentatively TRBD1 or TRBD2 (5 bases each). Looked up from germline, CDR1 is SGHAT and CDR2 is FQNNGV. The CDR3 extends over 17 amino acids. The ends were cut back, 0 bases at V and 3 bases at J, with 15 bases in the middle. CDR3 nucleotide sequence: TGTGCCAGCAGCTTAGATAGTAAGGGACGGTACTACAATGAGCAGTTCTTC. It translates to CASSLDSKGRYYNEQFF.

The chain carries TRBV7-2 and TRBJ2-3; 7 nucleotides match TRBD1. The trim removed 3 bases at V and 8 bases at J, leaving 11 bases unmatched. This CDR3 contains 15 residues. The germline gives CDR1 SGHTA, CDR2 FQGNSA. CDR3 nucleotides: TGTGCCAGCAGCTTCCTCGGGACAGAACAAGGTACGCAGTATTTT. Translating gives CASSFLGTEQGTQYF.

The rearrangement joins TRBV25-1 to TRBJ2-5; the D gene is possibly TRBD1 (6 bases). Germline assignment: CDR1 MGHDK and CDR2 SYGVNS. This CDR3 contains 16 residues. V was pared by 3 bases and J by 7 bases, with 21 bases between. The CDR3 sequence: CASSDQTGGMQVTQYF. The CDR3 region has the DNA TGTGCCAGCAGTGATCAGACAGGCGGAATGCAGGTGACCCAGTACTTC.

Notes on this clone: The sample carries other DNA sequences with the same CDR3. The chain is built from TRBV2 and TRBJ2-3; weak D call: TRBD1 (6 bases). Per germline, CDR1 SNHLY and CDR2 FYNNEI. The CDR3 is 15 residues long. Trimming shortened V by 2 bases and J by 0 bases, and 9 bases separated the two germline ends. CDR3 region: CASSERTASTDTQYF. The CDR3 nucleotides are TGTGCCAGCAGTGAAAGGACAGCTAGCACAGATACGCAGTATTTT.